Presented here are 17 T cell receptor beta chains from one specimen sequenced in a study of T-cell reconstitution after alpha-beta-depleted transplantation in children. As it was prepared, the TCRbeta library received unique molecular identifiers. Each CDR3 protein is one row after TCRdb ran MiXCR on the PCR reads. The sample includes around 450,000 distinct CDR3 sequences, under 20% of them seen just once. The material was PBMCs, mostly from graft donor cells, obtained 360 days after TCRalphabeta/CD19-depleted stem cell transplant. The receptors stem from a boy younger than two who had a stem cell transplant for Wiskott-Aldrich syndrome, so the T cells may come from the graft donor.

This clonotype has only a few counts. The rearrangement uses TRBV7-9 and TRBJ1-6, with unresolved D. CDR1 and CDR2 from the germline V gene are SEHNR and FQNEAQ (reference sequence). The CDR3 contains 12 residues. The V and J ends lost 8 bases and 8 bases respectively, with 10 bases between them. The CDR3 spells CASRTSHSPLHF. The CDR3, as DNA: TGTGCCAGCCGGACGTCCCATTCACCCCTCCACTTT. The variable domain in full, completed from reference TRBV7-9 and TRBJ1-6, reads DTGVSQNPRHKITKRGQNVTFRCDPISEHNRLYWYRQTLGQGPEFLTYFQNEAQLEKSRLLSDRFSAERPKGSFSTLEIQRTEQGDSAMYLCASRTSHSPLHFGNGTRLTVT.

CDR3 protein: CASTLPGGAKNIQYF. CDR3 bases: TGTGCCAGCACCCTTCCTGGAGGAGCCAAAAACATTCAGTACTTC. The chain joins TRBV5-8 to TRBJ2-4; D may be TRBD2 (5 bases). Trimming removed 6 bases at V and 0 bases at J, with 13 bases between. This CDR3 spans 15 amino acids. The germline V gene has CDR1 SGHTS and CDR2 YDEGEE.

This clonotype was seen more than once but under ten times. This chain joins TRBV5-1 and TRBJ2-4, with D perhaps TRBD1 (5 bases). Trimming left V 4 bases short and J 5 bases short, with 10 bases between. CDR3 size: 13 residues. Germline V lookup: CDR1 SGHRS, CDR2 YFSETQ. The CDR3 nucleotides are TGCGCCAGCAGCATCGACAGAGAAAACATTCAGTACTTC. This encodes CASSIDRENIQYF.

In its sample, this clonotype was seen a few times. This chain links TRBV4-3 with TRBJ2-5; tentative D call: TRBD2 (5 bases). The CDR3 extends over 15 amino acids. Germline V CDR1 and CDR2: LGHNA, YSLEER. V lost 4 bases, J lost 5 bases, and 17 bases lay in between. The CDR3: CASSPLGRGFETQYF. In nucleotides, the CDR3 is TGCGCCAGCAGCCCCCTTGGGAGAGGGTTTGAGACCCAGTACTTC.

CDR3 residues: CAIAPGTGSYEQYF. The DNA for the CDR3 is TGTGCCATAGCCCCCGGGACAGGGAGCTACGAGCAGTACTTC. The gene calls are TRBV10-3 and TRBJ2-7, with 9 bases lining up with TRBD1. The germline gives CDR1 ENHRY, CDR2 SYGVKD. V dropped 9 bases and J dropped 3; count of bases not matched to a gene: 9. The CDR3 loop spans 14 amino acids.

V usage is TRBV27 and J usage is TRBJ2-3; no firm D call. CDR3 length: 15 residues. Per germline, CDR1 MNHEY and CDR2 SMNVEV (reference sequence). V lost 3 bases and J 1 base, leaving 11 bases between the germline ends. The CDR3 sequence is CASSFRWDGTDTQYF. Here the CDR3 DNA reads TGTGCCAGCAGTTTTAGGTGGGATGGCACAGATACGCAGTATTTT.

This clonotype was detected only a few times. The chain uses TRBV12-3 or TRBV12-4 and TRBJ2-3; TRBD1 matches at 9 bases. Losses at the gene ends were 10 bases for V and 2 bases for J; bases not matched to a gene: 10. The length of the CDR3 is 15 residues. For the CDR3, the DNA is TGTGCCAACGGACAGGGGAGACCCTTCACAGATACGCAGTATTTT. Protein product: CANGQGRPFTDTQYF.

There are a few counts of this clonotype. J is TRBJ2-1 and V is TRBV12-3 or TRBV12-4; D perhaps matches TRBD2 (5 bases). Trimming left V 7 bases short and J 6 bases short, with 10 bases between. The CDR3 sequence is 12 residues long. CDR3 region: CASKLGSNEQFF. CDR3 in DNA: TGTGCCAGCAAATTGGGGAGCAATGAGCAGTTCTTC.

This clonotype was seen a few times. The chain is built from TRBV25-1 and TRBJ2-5; the D is unclear. Germline assignment: CDR1 MGHDK and CDR2 SYGVNS. The CDR3 runs 14 residues. V shed 3 bases and J shed 0 bases, with 8 bases lying between them. The CDR3 here is CASSDGRNQETQYF. CDR3 DNA: TGTGCCAGCAGTGATGGCAGAAACCAAGAGACCCAGTACTTC.

This clonotype appeared a few times. The V gene is TRBV20-1, the J gene TRBJ2-7; D call uncertain. The CDR3 is made up of 13 amino acids. Germline loops: CDR1 DFQATT, CDR2 SNEGSKA (reference sequence). The V end lost 5 bases, the J end lost 2 bases, and 13 bases lay between the germline ends. The DNA of the CDR3 is TGCAGTGCTCCCGACCAGAGTGCCTACGAGCAGTACTTC. This sequence encodes CSAPDQSAYEQYF.

The V call is TRBV11-2, the J call TRBJ2-2; D unclear. The ends were cut back, 2 bases at V and 0 bases at J, with 13 bases in the middle. CDR1 and CDR2 (germline): SGHAT, FQNNGV. This CDR3 is 17 amino acids long. DNA for the CDR3: TGTGCCAGCAGCTTAAACTTGGAGAGCGCGAACACCGGGGAGCTGTTTTTT. It yields the protein CASSLNLESANTGELFF.

The DNA of the CDR3 is TGTGCCAGCAGCTTAGTGCCATTCAGGGAATCAAATGGGAATCAGCCCCAGCATTTT. Protein sequence: CASSLVPFRESNGNQPQHF. The chain couples TRBV7-8 to TRBJ1-5; a possible D gene is TRBD1 (5 bases). The length of the CDR3 is 19 residues. Germline V gene sequence: CDR1 SGHVS, CDR2 FQNEAQ. Trimming pared 1 base from V and 4 bases from J, leaving 23 bases between.

CDR3 amino acids: CASSPGTSGRAGPNEQFF. CDR3 sequence (DNA): TGCGCCAGCAGCCCAGGGACTAGCGGGAGGGCCGGTCCGAATGAGCAGTTCTTC. V and J are TRBV5-1 and TRBJ2-1; 16 nucleotides match TRBD2. The CDR3 length is 18 residues. Germline CDR1 and CDR2: SGHRS and YFSETQ. The V gene end was trimmed by 4 bases and the J gene end by 7 bases; junction bases not matched to a gene: 11.

This clonotype was detected only a few times. The chain combines TRBV14 with TRBJ1-4; no clear D gene. The CDR3 extends over 13 amino acids. CDR1 and CDR2 (germline): SGHDN, FVKESK. The V end lost 4 bases, the J end lost 8 bases, and 11 bases lay between the germline ends. The CDR3 here is CASSRGPGEKLFF. For the CDR3, the DNA is TGTGCCAGCAGCCGAGGACCCGGAGAAAAACTGTTTTTT.

The J gene is TRBJ2-5, the V gene TRBV5-1; no clear D. Per germline, CDR1 SGHRS and CDR2 YFSETQ. Deletions cut 1 base from V and 2 bases from J, with 12 bases between. The CDR3 is 15 amino acids. CDR3 nucleotide sequence: TGCGCCAGCAGCTTGACTTTGGTAGGACAAGAGACCCAGTACTTC. It specifies CASSLTLVGQETQYF.

The chain employs TRBV27 and TRBJ2-7, with D tentatively TRBD1 or TRBD2 (5 bases each). V lost 8 bases and J 3 bases, leaving 14 bases between the germline ends. This CDR3 is built from 13 residues. Germline-derived CDR1 and CDR2 are MNHEY and SMNVEV (reference sequence). The CDR3 loop reads CASAGRDSYEQYF. Written as DNA, the CDR3 is TGTGCCAGCGCGGGTAGAGACAGCTACGAGCAGTACTTC.

V and J are TRBV4-2 and TRBJ2-2, with D perhaps matching TRBD1 (5 bases). The V gene's germline CDR1 is LGHNA and CDR2 YNFKEQ. The V and J ends lost 4 bases and 1 base respectively, with 34 bases between them. This CDR3 has 23 residues. CDR3 sequence: CASSLWDLTARPFWGVNTGELFF. The CDR3 DNA reads as TGTGCCAGCAGCCTTTGGGATTTGACAGCGCGCCCTTTTTGGGGTGTGAACACCGGGGAGCTGTTTTTT.